These 26 T cell receptor beta chains were sequenced from one sample in a study of blood T cells in healthy people across ages. PCR was performed a second time for about 7 to 11 cycles using a sample-barcoded 5' primer and a J-beta primer mix. Using its own MiXCR run on the 5' RACE reads, TCRdb lists one record per CDR3 protein. The sample records hundreds of thousands of distinct CDR3 sequences, roughly 43% being singletons. The sample was blood. These receptors were obtained from a man aged 80 or over in good health.

The chain's CDR3 is CASSSSRLPGANVLTF. The CDR3 nucleotides read TGTGCCAGCAGTTCATCGCGGCTACCTGGGGCCAACGTCCTGACTTTC. V is TRBV28 and J is TRBJ2-6; D remains unclear. In germline, CDR1 is MDHEN, CDR2 SYDVKM. V lost 4 bases and J lost 2, with 12 bases in between. The CDR3 is 16 amino acids.

This clonotype was detected a few times. The chain carries TRBV29-1 and TRBJ2-5; D possibly corresponds to TRBD2 (5 bases). Looked up from germline, CDR1 is SQVTM and CDR2 is ANQGSEA. Between the trimmed V and J ends, which lost 6 bases and 4 bases, there was a span of 15 bases. CDR3 length: 13 amino acids. In DNA form, the CDR3 reads TGCAGCGTAGCAAGGACTGGGTTAGAGACCCAGTACTTC. Its protein product is CSVARTGLETQYF.

This clonotype was seen only a few times. This sequence joins TRBV10-1 and TRBJ2-1; 10 positions match TRBD1. V lost 3 bases, J lost 11 bases, and 7 bases stayed unmatched. Germline values: CDR1 WNHNN, CDR2 SYGVQD (reference sequence). The CDR3 runs 14 residues. CDR3 coding DNA: TGCGCCAGCAGTGATCCCGGGACAGGGGTAAAGCAGTTCTTC. It encodes CASSDPGTGVKQFF.

This clonotype was seen more than once but under ten times. The V call is TRBV28, the J call TRBJ2-5, with D unresolved. Germline V gene sequence: CDR1 MDHEN, CDR2 SYDVKM. The CDR3 totals 14 residues. The V end was cut by 2 bases, the J end by 0 bases, with 7 bases between. DNA for the CDR3: TGTGCCAGCAGTTTAGGCTCGAACCAAGAGACCCAGTACTTC. Translated: CASSLGSNQETQYF.

There are a few counts of this clonotype. V gene TRBV29-1 combines with J gene TRBJ2-3; 8 nucleotides align to TRBD1. The CDR3 runs 14 residues. V dropped 5 bases and J dropped 1; count of bases not matched to a gene: 5. Germline V gene data show CDR1 as SQVTM and CDR2 as ANQGSEA. In DNA form, the CDR3 reads TGCAGCGTTTTCAGGGACAGGCGCACAGATACGCAGTATTTT. This sequence encodes CSVFRDRRTDTQYF.

In its sample, this clonotype was seen a few times. This rearrangement joins TRBV28 to TRBJ1-2, with a tentative D call TRBD1 (5 bases). V dropped 1 base and J dropped 4 bases, with 10 bases sitting between them. Germline CDR1 is MDHEN and CDR2 is SYDVKM. The length of the CDR3 is 14 residues. CDR3 bases: TGTGCCAGCAGTTTATTTCGGGGGTTCTATGGCTACACCTTC. Amino acids: CASSLFRGFYGYTF.

The rearrangement joins TRBV28 to TRBJ2-1, with D hard to call. V lost 5 bases and J 4 bases, leaving 12 bases between the germline ends. The CDR3 spans 14 residues. From germline, CDR1 is MDHEN and CDR2 SYDVKM. In DNA form, the CDR3 reads TGTGCCAGCAGTGTCCTAGGGCCGTACAATGAGCAGTTCTTC. Its protein is CASSVLGPYNEQFF.

This clonotype was seen a handful of times. The chain uses TRBV10-1 and TRBJ2-7; 7 positions agree with TRBD1. The CDR3 totals 15 residues. Germline V lookup: CDR1 WNHNN, CDR2 SYGVQD (reference sequence). V shed 3 bases and J 0 bases; nucleotides not matched to a gene: 5. This CDR3 reads CASSDSGQVSYEQYF. CDR3 nucleotides: TGCGCCAGCAGTGACTCCGGACAGGTCTCCTACGAGCAGTACTTC.

This clonotype was seen only a few times. V and J are TRBV7-8 and TRBJ1-4; possibly TRBD1 for D (5 bases). The V and J ends lost 5 bases and 8 bases respectively, with 18 bases between them. This CDR3 is 15 amino acids long. The germline CDR1 and CDR2 sequences are SGHVS and FQNEAQ. The CDR3 here is CASSERGGFSEKLFF. The CDR3 DNA reads TGTGCCAGCAGCGAACGGGGGGGGTTTAGCGAAAAACTGTTTTTT.

This rearrangement joins TRBV5-1 to TRBJ1-6, with D perhaps matching TRBD1 (5 bases). Germline V gives CDR1 SGHRS, CDR2 YFSETQ. This CDR3 contains 14 residues. The V gene lost 2 bases and the J gene lost 6 bases, with 9 bases spanning the gap. CDR3 coding DNA: TGCGCCAGCAGCTTAGGGGCAGGTAATTCACCCCTCCACTTT. Its protein is CASSLGAGNSPLHF.

V is TRBV7-2 and J is TRBJ2-5; 15 nucleotides line up with TRBD2. Germline assignment: CDR1 SGHTA and CDR2 FQGNSA. This CDR3 is built from 16 residues. The J segment lost 5 bases and the V segment lost 5 bases, leaving 6 bases of the junction unmatched. DNA for the CDR3: TGTGCCAGCAGCGTTGGACTAGCGGGAGGGAGGGAGACCCAGTACTTC. Translation: CASSVGLAGGRETQYF.

In this sample, this clonotype turned up a few times. This chain uses TRBV20-1 with TRBJ2-7, with TRBD2 matching over 8 bases. J was trimmed by 0 bases and V by 5 bases; bases with no gene match: 15. CDR1 DFQATT and CDR2 SNEGSKA come from the germline V gene (reference sequence). The CDR3 has 17 residues. The CDR3, as DNA: TGCAGTGCTCCCCGGGGGAGCGGGAGAGCGAGCTCCTACGAGCAGTACTTC. Its protein is CSAPRGSGRASSYEQYF.

This clonotype was detected a few times. V usage is TRBV12-3 or TRBV12-4 and J usage is TRBJ2-4, with TRBD1 matching over 7 bases. There are 14 residues in the CDR3. V lost 3 bases, J lost 10 bases, and 9 bases stayed unmatched. DNA for the CDR3: TGTGCCAGCAGTTTTCTTGGGCCCAGGGGGATTCAGTACTTC. Translating gives CASSFLGPRGIQYF.

Notes on this clonotype: Because it lacks the conserved phenylalanine or tryptophan at the end, this CDR3 is likely a read error. The J gene is TRBJ2-1, the V gene TRBV5-1; tentatively, D is TRBD1 or TRBD2 (5 bases each). From germline, CDR1 is SGHRS and CDR2 YFSETQ. The CDR3 runs 18 residues. V was pared by 4 bases and J by 0 bases, with 20 bases between. CDR3 sequence (DNA): TGCGCCAGCAGCCCGCAGGTGGGGGTAAAGAGCTCCTACAATGAGCAGTTCTGC. As protein: CASSPQVGVKSSYNEQFC.

This rearrangement joins TRBV27 to TRBJ2-1, with 7 bases that match TRBD1. The CDR3 runs 16 residues. CDR1 and CDR2 (germline): MNHEY, SMNVEV (reference sequence). Losses at the gene ends were 6 bases for V and 4 bases for J; bases not matched to a gene: 12. The CDR3 nucleotides read TGTGCCAGCAGAATTGACAGGGAACCCACTTACAATGAGCAGTTCTTC. Residues: CASRIDREPTYNEQFF.

The chain joins TRBV7-2 to TRBJ2-7, with D tentatively TRBD2 (7 bases). V gave up 5 bases and J gave up 7 bases, with 21 bases separating them. The CDR3 has 15 amino acids. Per the germline V gene, CDR1 is SGHTA and CDR2 is FQGNSA. The CDR3 region has the DNA TGTGCCAGCAGCCCCTCTAGGGGGGGGCATTCAGAGCAGTACTTC. It codes for CASSPSRGGHSEQYF.

The J gene is TRBJ2-6, the V gene TRBV11-2; no clear D gene. V shed 2 bases and J shed 3 bases, with 5 bases lying between them. Germline V gives CDR1 SGHAT, CDR2 FQNNGV. This CDR3 region has 14 residues. The CDR3 DNA reads as TGTGCCAGCAGCTTAATCCGTGGGGCCAACGTCCTGACTTTC. Translating gives CASSLIRGANVLTF.

This chain joins TRBV7-3 and TRBJ2-3, with 9 nucleotides matching TRBD2. Germline lookup yields CDR1 SGHTA and CDR2 FQGTGA. CDR3 length: 15 residues. Trimming removed 1 base from V and 6 bases from J; junction bases left unmatched: 5. CDR3 protein: CASSLSGRAPDTQYF. For the CDR3, the DNA is TGTGCCAGCAGCTTAAGCGGGAGGGCCCCTGATACGCAGTATTTT.

This clonotype was counted a few times. The DNA of the CDR3 is TGTGCCAGCAGCTTTTGGGGACAGGGGGCAGATACGCAGTATTTT. Protein product: CASSFWGQGADTQYF. The rearrangement uses TRBV7-2 and TRBJ2-3; TRBD1 matches 11 bases. After removal of 3 bases from V and 4 bases from J, the junction contained 3 bases not matched to a gene. Germline CDR1 and CDR2: SGHTA and FQGNSA. This CDR3 has 15 residues.

This clonotype was detected only a few times. V usage is TRBV28 and J usage is TRBJ2-2; D call uncertain. Germline V gives CDR1 MDHEN, CDR2 SYDVKM. The CDR3 has 11 amino acids. Trimming stripped 8 bases from V and 6 bases from J, with 7 bases between. This CDR3 reads CASPLSGELFF. CDR3 bases: TGTGCCAGCCCCCTTTCCGGGGAGCTGTTTTTT.

This clonotype was observed a handful of times. The chain carries TRBV6-1 and TRBJ2-5, with D maybe TRBD2 (5 bases). CDR3 size: 12 residues. Germline CDR1 is MNHNS and CDR2 is SASEGT. V was clipped by 5 bases and J by 5 bases, with 9 bases between them. In DNA form, the CDR3 reads TGTGCCAGCAGTATTAAGCGGGAGACCCAGTACTTC. Translating gives CASSIKRETQYF.

A few counts support this clonotype. DNA for the CDR3: TGCAGCGTTGTAGGGCCTAGCGGGGGCTACAATGAGCAGTTCTTC. Protein: CSVVGPSGGYNEQFF. This chain links TRBV29-1 with TRBJ2-1; 10 bases align to TRBD2. Germline trimming cut 4 bases from V and 3 bases from J; bases unmatched to any gene: 6. This CDR3 is 15 amino acids long. Germline values: CDR1 SQVTM, CDR2 ANQGSEA.

The V call is TRBV7-2, the J call TRBJ2-7; TRBD1 agrees at 10 bases. The CDR3 runs to 16 residues. The V gene end was trimmed by 4 bases and the J gene end by 3 bases; junction bases not matched to a gene: 9. CDR1 and CDR2 (germline): SGHTA, FQGNSA. The CDR3 sequence is CASSSGLGQGDYEQYF. The DNA for the CDR3 is TGTGCCAGCAGCTCGGGACTTGGACAGGGGGACTACGAGCAGTACTTC.

Here the CDR3 reads CASSVRHSYYEQFF. CDR3 sequence (DNA): TGTGCCAGTAGTGTACGACATTCGTATTATGAGCAGTTCTTC. The rearrangement links TRBV19 to TRBJ2-1, with D hard to call. Looked up from germline, CDR1 is LNHDA and CDR2 is SQIVND (reference sequence). With 5 bases removed from V and 8 bases from J, the gap between germline ends came to 16 bases. The CDR3 consists of 14 residues.

This clonotype appeared a few times. The V call is TRBV7-2, the J call TRBJ2-1; D gene uncertain. The V gene lost 5 bases and the J gene lost 6 bases, with 17 bases spanning the gap. From germline, CDR1 is SGHTA and CDR2 FQGNSA. This CDR3 is built from 15 residues. In nucleotides, the CDR3 is TGTGCCAGCAGCCCTCCCGACGTTATACGCAATGAGCAGTTCTTC. Protein sequence: CASSPPDVIRNEQFF.

This clonotype was seen a single time. The V call is TRBV28, the J call TRBJ2-3, with 14 positions matching TRBD2. V was pared by 2 bases and J by 0 bases, with 4 bases of the junction left unmatched. This CDR3 is built from 18 residues. The germline gives CDR1 MDHEN, CDR2 SYDVKM. The CDR3 is CASSLIGTSGSSTDTQYF. CDR3 coding DNA: TGTGCCAGCAGTTTAATAGGGACTAGCGGGAGTAGCACAGATACGCAGTATTTT.